This T cell receptor (beta chain) comes out of a study of CD8+ T cells in alopecia areata. Across the study: Among treated patients, severity was scored by affected scalp area percentage.

This CDR3 comprises 14 residues. Germline V gives CDR1 MNHNS, CDR2 SASEGT. Extraction and reverse transcription of RNA yielded cDNA as the sequencing template. Profiling relied on immunoSEQ multiplex PCR, and the TCRdb table lists in-frame clones only, not all of them. The sample records around 13,000 clones, 68% being singletons. The study, taken as a whole, reports: It was lesional scalp, especially alopecia totalis/universalis, that showed higher clonality than normal scalp. Any link of baseline CD8+ expansion to response, resting on one nonresponder, remains uncertain. Significant decreases in scalp clonality and expanded CD8+ clones followed tofacitinib treatment.

As regards this clone: Antigen specificity is unknown. A read error may produce the germline difference seen at one junction end.

Treatment here: oral pan-JAK inhibitor, 5-10 mg twice daily. Peripheral blood and lesional scalp punch biopsies were taken from alopecia areata patients. This chain links TRBV6-1 with TRBJ2-7, with a weak D call TRBD2 (7 bases). This sequence originates from a human donor with alopecia areata. The source material was skin, sampled at week 4, from a patient treated with tofacitinib. For the CDR3, the DNA is TGTGCGAGCAGGCCGAGGGGGGGCCTTGACGAGCAGTACTTC. It translates to CASRPRGGLDEQYF.